The clone carrying this T cell receptor beta chain was detected many times. As yet, its antigen is unknown. The entry originates in a study of blood T cells in healthy people across ages. Regarding the study as a whole: Roughly linear declines in TCR beta diversity per million T cells occurred with age.

Germline CDR1 is SGHTA and CDR2 is FQGTGA. The CDR3 has 14 amino acids. The V end lost 1 base, the J end lost 6 bases, and 9 bases lay between the germline ends. It was with a sample-barcoded 5' primer and a J-beta primer mix that a second PCR of roughly 7 to 12 cycles was run. Each cDNA molecule carried a tag from a template-switch adaptor that contained 12 random nucleotides. MiXCR was run by TCRdb on the 5' RACE reads, yielding one entry per CDR3 protein. The sample consists of roughly 1,100,000 distinct CDR3 sequences, approximately 25% of them appearing once. Another study also made use of these data, one on T cells of mothers and their children.

The sequenced material came from blood. This chain links TRBV7-3 with TRBJ2-2; D is uncertain. The sequence was obtained from a girl aged 2 to 9 in good health. The CDR3 nucleotides are TGTGCCAGCAGCTTAAATCGTGGATCCGGGGAGCTGTTTTTT. It translates to CASSLNRGSGELFF.